Presented here are 29 T cell receptor beta chains from one specimen sequenced in a study of cytomegalovirus exposure and HLA in healthy donors. This PCR relied on a set of 60 Vbeta primers and 13 Jbeta primers. Profiled with immunoSEQ multiplex PCR; TCRdb holds only in-frame clones, not every one. The table has a few hundred thousand clones, 84% seen once. Sequenced: PBMCs. These receptors all stem from a woman aged 35 to 49 in good health and CMV-seropositive.

The chain joins TRBV7-9 to TRBJ1-4; D uncertain. The V end lost 5 bases, the J end lost 4 bases, and 11 bases lay between the germline ends. This CDR3 region has 14 residues. Germline loops: CDR1 SEHNR, CDR2 FQNEAQ (reference sequence). The CDR3 here is CASSVDKNNEKLFF. The CDR3 nucleotides are TGTGCCAGCAGCGTCGACAAGAATAATGAAAAACTGTTTTTT.

J is TRBJ1-6 and V is TRBV7-2; TRBD1 matches 10 bases. Germline CDR1 SGHTA, CDR2 FQGNSA. The V and J ends lost 3 bases and 8 bases, in that order; junction bases with no gene match: 4. CDR3 length: 15 residues. In DNA, the CDR3 is TGTGCCAGCAGCTTTCCGGGACAGGGGTATTCACCCCTCCACTTT. Encoded protein: CASSFPGQGYSPLHF.

The chain couples TRBV5-4 to TRBJ2-7, with 11 nucleotides matching TRBD2. V shed 4 bases and J 4 bases; nucleotides not matched to a gene: 10. CDR3 length equals 16 residues. The germline V gene has CDR1 SGHNT and CDR2 YYREEE (reference sequence). In nucleotides, the CDR3 is TGTGCCAGCAGCGAGGATAGCGGGAGGGCCAGGTACGAGCAGTACTTC. Protein product: CASSEDSGRARYEQYF.

The chain is built from TRBV9 and TRBJ2-7; 8 nucleotides align to TRBD1. The length of the CDR3 is 15 residues. The V gene's germline CDR1 is SGDLS and CDR2 YYNGEE. After removal of 4 bases from V and 4 bases from J, the junction contained 10 bases not matched to a gene. In DNA form, the CDR3 reads TGTGCCAGCAGCCTAGGGGGGCAGGGGGCTTACGAGCAGTACTTC. Protein: CASSLGGQGAYEQYF.

The chain is built from TRBV5-1 and TRBJ1-1; TRBD1 agrees at 8 bases. The V gene end was trimmed by 3 bases and the J gene end by 3 bases; junction bases not matched to a gene: 4. CDR1 is SGHRS, CDR2 YFSETQ, per germline. The CDR3 sequence is 14 residues long. CDR3 nucleotides: TGCGCCAGCAGCTCAAGGACAGGGCACACTGAAGCTTTCTTT. Its translation is CASSSRTGHTEAFF.

CDR3 in amino acids: CASSLSSGRLNEQYF. CDR3 in DNA: TGTGCCAGCAGTTTGTCTAGCGGGAGGTTAAACGAGCAGTACTTC. This sequence joins TRBV28 and TRBJ2-7, with 11 bases that match TRBD2. The CDR3 consists of 15 residues. CDR1 is MDHEN and CDR2 is SYDVKM in the germline V gene. V lost 3 bases to trimming and J lost 5 bases; unmatched junction nucleotides: 6. Complete variable domain (other parts from reference TRBV28 and TRBJ2-7): DVKVTQSSRYLVKRTGEKVFLECVQDMDHENMFWYRQDPGLGLRLIYFSYDVKMKEKGDIPEGYSVSREKKERFSLILESASTNQTSMYLCASSLSSGRLNEQYFGPGTRLTVT.

This clone was observed a single time. The chain carries TRBV6-5 and TRBJ2-5; 12 bases line up with TRBD1. The tail of the sequence fits TRBJ2-7 better, so the J call may be wrong. The CDR3 extends over 14 amino acids. Germline assignment: CDR1 MNHEY and CDR2 SVGAGI. The chain's CDR3 is CASNAGTGGVEQYF. CDR3 DNA: TGTGCCAGTAACGCCGGGACAGGGGGCGTCGAGCAGTACTTC.

The chain recombines TRBV29-1 with TRBJ1-5; tentatively, D is TRBD1 (5 bases). In germline, CDR1 is SQVTM, CDR2 ANQGSEA. Trimming pared 7 bases from V and 6 bases from J, leaving 13 bases between. The CDR3 consists of 12 residues. DNA of the CDR3: TGCAGCGCCGCAGGGTTAGGTCAGCCCCAGCATTTT. Amino acid sequence: CSAAGLGQPQHF.

The chain links TRBV28 to TRBJ1-5; possible D gene TRBD1, 5 bases. Deletions cut 6 bases from V and 0 bases from J, with 21 bases between. Germline CDR1 MDHEN, CDR2 SYDVKM. The CDR3 has 18 residues. The CDR3 protein is CASSTPGQLFYSNQPQHF. The CDR3 DNA is TGTGCCAGCAGCACCCCAGGACAACTTTTCTATAGCAATCAGCCCCAGCATTTT.

The table lists this clone with a few counts. A read error may produce the germline difference seen at one junction end. The chain has TRBV7-9 and TRBJ1-2; tentative D call: TRBD1 (6 bases). CDR3 length: 16 amino acids. Germline V CDR1 and CDR2: SEHNR, FQNEAQ (reference sequence). The CDR3 DNA reads as TGTTCCAGCAGCCACCCAAACAGGGACGCCCTTTATGGCTACACCTTC. Its protein product is CSSSHPNRDALYGYTF.

In its sample, this clone was seen once. This rearrangement joins TRBV7-2 to TRBJ1-4, with TRBD1 identical over 10 bases. The CDR3 is made up of 15 amino acids. Germline V lookup: CDR1 SGHTA, CDR2 FQGNSA. The trim removed 6 bases at V and 5 bases at J, leaving 6 bases unmatched. The CDR3 protein is CASRAGGQGNEKLFF. DNA for the CDR3: TGTGCCAGCAGGGCAGGGGGACAGGGGAATGAAAAACTGTTTTTT.

The gene calls are TRBV10-3 and TRBJ2-7; D unclear. CDR1 is ENHRY and CDR2 is SYGVKD in the germline V gene. The V end lost 2 bases, the J end lost 4 bases, and 3 bases lay between the germline ends. The CDR3 length is 11 residues. The CDR3 nucleotides read TGTGCCATCAGTGAGGAGTACGAGCAGTACTTC. Its protein is CAISEEYEQYF.

The chain links TRBV2 to TRBJ2-5; D remains ambiguous. TRBJ2-7 matches the DNA end more closely, so the J call is doubtful. The length of the CDR3 is 11 residues. In germline, CDR1 is SNHLY, CDR2 FYNNEI. The CDR3 is CASSATYEQYF. DNA for the CDR3: TGTGCCAGCAGCGCCACCTACGAGCAGTACTTC.

The V and J genes are TRBV5-6 and TRBJ1-1; 8 bases are shared with TRBD1. V lost 0 bases to trimming and J lost 5 bases; unmatched junction nucleotides: 12. Germline values: CDR1 SGHDT, CDR2 YYEEEE. The CDR3 is 17 residues long. In DNA form, the CDR3 reads TGTGCCAGCAGCTTGGTGGCAGGGGGCAAGGTGGGAACTGAAGCTTTCTTT. Its protein product is CASSLVAGGKVGTEAFF.

The chain combines TRBV30 with TRBJ2-5; a possible D gene is TRBD2 (5 bases). Trimming left V 0 bases short and J 2 bases short, with 16 bases between. The CDR3 runs to 16 residues. Germline CDR1 GTSNPN, CDR2 SVGIG (reference sequence). Here the CDR3 reads CAWSVMSSTDQETQYF. The CDR3 nucleotides read TGTGCCTGGAGTGTCATGTCTAGCACCGATCAAGAGACCCAGTACTTC.

The chain links TRBV6-6 to TRBJ2-7, with 9 bases that match TRBD2. V was clipped by 5 bases and J by 7 bases; unmatched bases: 9. The CDR3 loop spans 14 amino acids. Looked up from germline, CDR1 is MNHNY and CDR2 is SVGAGI (reference sequence). CDR3 loop: CASSPGTSIGEQYF. The CDR3 bases are TGTGCCAGCAGTCCCGGGACTAGCATTGGAGAGCAGTACTTC.

The gene calls are TRBV30 and TRBJ1-1; D not certain. CDR1 is GTSNPN, CDR2 SVGIG, per germline (reference sequence). The CDR3 has 16 amino acids. V was clipped by 0 bases and J by 0 bases, with 14 bases between them. The DNA of the CDR3 is TGTGCCTGGAGTGTAACGGGTGAGCATTTGAACACTGAAGCTTTCTTT. Its translation is CAWSVTGEHLNTEAFF.

CDR3 in amino acids: CASSLDGRGANTGELFF. The DNA of the CDR3 is TGTGCCAGCAGCTTAGATGGTCGGGGTGCGAACACCGGGGAGCTGTTTTTT. The chain uses TRBV7-6 and TRBJ2-2; the D gene is possibly TRBD2 (5 bases). V lost 1 base to trimming and J lost 0 bases, with 12 bases between them. Germline CDR1 reads SGHVS; CDR2 reads FNYEAQ. The CDR3 extends over 17 amino acids.

The gene calls are TRBV7-2 and TRBJ1-2; D not certain. Germline lookup yields CDR1 SGHTA and CDR2 FQGNSA. CDR3 length: 14 amino acids. V was clipped by 8 bases and J by 3 bases, with 16 bases between them. This chain's CDR3 is CASRVGVLDYGYTF. CDR3 nucleotide sequence: TGTGCCAGCCGGGTAGGAGTCCTGGACTATGGCTACACCTTC.

CDR3 nucleotides: TGTGCCAGCAGCTTGACAGGGGGCGACCCTCCAGAGACCCAGTACTTC. The encoded protein is CASSLTGGDPPETQYF. This chain connects TRBV7-2 to TRBJ2-5; 10 bases align to TRBD1. The CDR3 loop spans 16 amino acids. The V gene's germline CDR1 is SGHTA and CDR2 FQGNSA. V dropped 3 bases and J dropped 4; count of bases not matched to a gene: 8.

The CDR3 protein is CASSQVEGQTGNTIYF. In nucleotides, the CDR3 is TGTGCCAGCAGCCAAGTTGAGGGACAAACTGGAAACACCATATATTTT. The gene calls are TRBV4-2 and TRBJ1-3; possibly TRBD1 for D (6 bases). The germline V gene has CDR1 LGHNA and CDR2 YNFKEQ. The CDR3 extends over 16 amino acids. Between the trimmed V and J ends, which lost 1 base and 2 bases, there was a span of 12 bases.

The chain links TRBV28 to TRBJ1-5, with TRBD1 identical over 8 bases. With V trimmed by 8 bases and J by 3 bases, 9 bases remained unmatched. Looked up from germline, CDR1 is MDHEN and CDR2 is SYDVKM. This CDR3 has 15 residues. The CDR3 here is CASLGQGAFNQPQHF. Here the CDR3 DNA reads TGTGCCAGCTTGGGCCAGGGGGCTTTCAATCAGCCCCAGCATTTT.

The V call is TRBV7-9, the J call TRBJ1-2; weak D call: TRBD1 (5 bases). Germline values: CDR1 SEHNR, CDR2 FQNEAQ (reference sequence). V was shortened by 3 bases and J by 8 bases, with 7 bases between the two germline ends. The CDR3 runs to 11 residues. CDR3 DNA sequence: TGTGCCAGCAGCTTGACAGCAGGCTACACCTTC. It translates to CASSLTAGYTF.

V and J are TRBV7-2 and TRBJ1-2; 7 positions match TRBD1. The CDR3 has 16 residues. CDR1 SGHTA and CDR2 FQGNSA come from the germline V gene. The V gene end was trimmed by 5 bases and the J gene end by 2 bases; junction bases not matched to a gene: 11. Here the CDR3 reads CASSLTGVGVNYGYTF. CDR3 DNA: TGTGCCAGCAGCCTAACAGGGGTTGGGGTAAACTATGGCTACACCTTC.

This clone was seen a few times. V usage is TRBV30 and J usage is TRBJ2-1, with 8 bases lining up with TRBD2. Germline CDR1 and CDR2: GTSNPN and SVGIG (reference sequence). Trimming at V came to 5 bases and at J to 8 bases, leaving 5 bases not matched to a gene. The length of the CDR3 is 12 residues. This CDR3 is CAWASGRHEQFF. CDR3 nucleotide sequence: TGTGCCTGGGCCAGCGGGAGACATGAGCAGTTCTTC.

The chain links TRBV10-3 to TRBJ1-5, with D possibly TRBD1 on 5 matching bases. Trimming took off 0 bases at V and 0 bases at J, with 12 bases between the two ends. Germline-derived CDR1 and CDR2 are ENHRY and SYGVKD. The CDR3 contains 17 residues. CDR3 nucleotide sequence: TGTGCCATCAGTGAGTCGCCAGGGTCGGGTAGCAATCAGCCCCAGCATTTT. Encoded protein: CAISESPGSGSNQPQHF.

This chain joins TRBV7-2 and TRBJ1-4; D call uncertain. The CDR3 has 13 amino acids. Trimming removed 1 base at V and 5 bases at J, with 5 bases between. Germline V gene data show CDR1 as SGHTA and CDR2 as FQGNSA. The CDR3 DNA reads as TGTGCCAGCAGCTTAGGGCAGAATGAAAAACTGTTTTTT. Protein product: CASSLGQNEKLFF.

The chain is built from TRBV4-3 and TRBJ2-1; TRBD2 might be the D (5 bases). Trimming cost V 1 base and J 8 bases, with 24 bases left between them. The CDR3 is 18 residues long. Germline values: CDR1 LGHNA, CDR2 YSLEER. CDR3 in amino acids: CASSQGVGGNSVHDEQFF. Written as DNA, the CDR3 is TGCGCCAGCAGCCAAGGAGTCGGAGGAAATTCGGTACACGATGAGCAGTTCTTC.

This clone was detected once. J is TRBJ1-6 and V is TRBV10-3, with 7 positions matching TRBD1. The CDR3 contains 16 residues. Per germline, CDR1 ENHRY and CDR2 SYGVKD. J was trimmed by 5 bases and V by 3 bases; bases with no gene match: 7. The CDR3 region is CAISDSGTVNNSPLHF. The CDR3 coding sequence is TGTGCCATCAGTGACTCCGGGACAGTGAATAATTCACCCCTCCACTTT.